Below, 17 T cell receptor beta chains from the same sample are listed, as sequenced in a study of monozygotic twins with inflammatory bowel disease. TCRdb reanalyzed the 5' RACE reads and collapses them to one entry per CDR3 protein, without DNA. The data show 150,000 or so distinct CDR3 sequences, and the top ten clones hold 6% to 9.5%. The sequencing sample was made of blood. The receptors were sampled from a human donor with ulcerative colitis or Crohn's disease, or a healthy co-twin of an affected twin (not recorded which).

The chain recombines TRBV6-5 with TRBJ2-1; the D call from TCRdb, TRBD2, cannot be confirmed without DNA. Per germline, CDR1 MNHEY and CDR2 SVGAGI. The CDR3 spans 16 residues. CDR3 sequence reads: CASSYQTSGGQSEQFF.

CDR3 sequence reads: CASSFQMNYGYTF. This chain connects TRBV7-2 to TRBJ1-2. Germline V gives CDR1 SGHTA, CDR2 FQGNSA. This CDR3 has 13 amino acids.

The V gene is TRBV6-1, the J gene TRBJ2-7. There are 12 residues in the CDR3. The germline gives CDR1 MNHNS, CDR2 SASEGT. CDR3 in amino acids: CASRGMSYEQYF.

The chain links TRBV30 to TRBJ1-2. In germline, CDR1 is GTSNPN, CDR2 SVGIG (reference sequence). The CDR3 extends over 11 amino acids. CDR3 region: CAWSGGYGYTF.

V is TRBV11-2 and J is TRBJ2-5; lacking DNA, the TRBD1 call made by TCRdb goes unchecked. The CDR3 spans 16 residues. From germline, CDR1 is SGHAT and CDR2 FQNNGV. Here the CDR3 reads CASSSPLGLHRETQYF.

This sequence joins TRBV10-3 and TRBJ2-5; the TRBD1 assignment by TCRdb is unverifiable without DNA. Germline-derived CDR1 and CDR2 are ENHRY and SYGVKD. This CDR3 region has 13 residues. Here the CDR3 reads CAISELGGETQYF.

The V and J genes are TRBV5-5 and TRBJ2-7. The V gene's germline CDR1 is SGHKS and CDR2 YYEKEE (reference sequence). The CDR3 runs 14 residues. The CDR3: CASSLARQTYEQYF.

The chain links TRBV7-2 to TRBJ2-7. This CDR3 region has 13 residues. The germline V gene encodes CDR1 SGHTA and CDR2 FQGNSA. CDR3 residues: CASSLTHSYEQYF.

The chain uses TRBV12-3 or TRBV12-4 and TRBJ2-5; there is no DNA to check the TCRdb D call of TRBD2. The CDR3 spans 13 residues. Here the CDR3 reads CACSLGGMETQYF.

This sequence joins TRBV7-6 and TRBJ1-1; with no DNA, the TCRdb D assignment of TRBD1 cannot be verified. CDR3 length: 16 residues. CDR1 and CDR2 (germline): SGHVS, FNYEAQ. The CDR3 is CASSLGQTPMGTEAFF.

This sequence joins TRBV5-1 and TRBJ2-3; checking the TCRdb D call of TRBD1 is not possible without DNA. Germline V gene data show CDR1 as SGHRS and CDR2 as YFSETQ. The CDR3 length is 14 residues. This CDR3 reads CASAPGTSTDTQYF.

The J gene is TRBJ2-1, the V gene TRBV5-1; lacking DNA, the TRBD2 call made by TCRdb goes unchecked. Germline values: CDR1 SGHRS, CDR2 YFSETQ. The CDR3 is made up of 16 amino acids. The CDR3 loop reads CASSFTGTSGYNEQFF.

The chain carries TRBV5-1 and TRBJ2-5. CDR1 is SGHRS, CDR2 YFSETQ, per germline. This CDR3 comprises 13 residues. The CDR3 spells CASSEARRETQYF.

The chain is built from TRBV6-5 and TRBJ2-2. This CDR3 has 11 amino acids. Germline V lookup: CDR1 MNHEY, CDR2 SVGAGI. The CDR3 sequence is CASRQVGELFF.

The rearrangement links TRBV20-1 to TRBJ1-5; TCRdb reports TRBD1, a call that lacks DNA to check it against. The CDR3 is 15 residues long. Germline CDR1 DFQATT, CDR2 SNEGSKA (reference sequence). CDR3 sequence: CSARDRGQGNQPQHF.

CDR3 region: CASSAGTDSGNTIYF. This sequence joins TRBV18 and TRBJ1-3; TCRdb's D call, TRBD1, is unchecked because there is no DNA. Per germline, CDR1 KGHSH and CDR2 LQKENI. The CDR3 has 15 residues.

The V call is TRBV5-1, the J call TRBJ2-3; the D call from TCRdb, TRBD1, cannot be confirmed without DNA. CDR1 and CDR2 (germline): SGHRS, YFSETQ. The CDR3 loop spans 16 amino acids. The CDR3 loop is CASSLAGAGGSDTQYF.